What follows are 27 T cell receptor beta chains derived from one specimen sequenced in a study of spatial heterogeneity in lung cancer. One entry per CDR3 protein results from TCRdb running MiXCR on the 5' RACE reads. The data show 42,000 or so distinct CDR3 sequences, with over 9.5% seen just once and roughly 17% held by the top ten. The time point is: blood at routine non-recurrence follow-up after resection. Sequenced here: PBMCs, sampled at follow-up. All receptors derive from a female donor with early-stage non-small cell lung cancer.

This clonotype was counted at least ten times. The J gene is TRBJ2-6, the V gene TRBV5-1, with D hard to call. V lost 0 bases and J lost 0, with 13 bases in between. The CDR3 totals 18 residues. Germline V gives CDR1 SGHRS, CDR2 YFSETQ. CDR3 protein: CASSLVLGPSSGANVLTF. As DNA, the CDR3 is TGCGCCAGCAGCTTGGTCCTCGGTCCCAGCTCTGGGGCCAACGTCCTGACTTTC. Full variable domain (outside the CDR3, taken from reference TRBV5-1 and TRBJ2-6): KAGVTQTPRYLIKTRGQQVTLSCSPISGHRSVSWYQQTPGQGLQFLFEYFSETQRNKGNFPGRFSGRQFSNSRSEMNVSTLELGDSALYLCASSLVLGPSSGANVLTFGAGSRLTVL.

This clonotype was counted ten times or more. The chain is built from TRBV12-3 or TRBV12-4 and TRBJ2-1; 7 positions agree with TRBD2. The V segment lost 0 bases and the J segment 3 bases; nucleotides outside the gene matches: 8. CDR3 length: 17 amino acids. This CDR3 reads CASSLAGRLAGYNEQFF. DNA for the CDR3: TGTGCCAGCAGTTTAGCGGGCCGACTAGCTGGCTACAATGAGCAGTTCTTC.

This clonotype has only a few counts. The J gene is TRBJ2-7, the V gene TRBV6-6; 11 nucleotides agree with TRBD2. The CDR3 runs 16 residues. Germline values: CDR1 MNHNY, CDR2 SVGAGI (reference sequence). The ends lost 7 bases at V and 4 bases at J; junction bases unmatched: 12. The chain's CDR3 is CASTPTLAGVGYEQYF. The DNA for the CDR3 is TGTGCCAGCACGCCTACACTAGCGGGGGTAGGGTACGAGCAGTACTTC.

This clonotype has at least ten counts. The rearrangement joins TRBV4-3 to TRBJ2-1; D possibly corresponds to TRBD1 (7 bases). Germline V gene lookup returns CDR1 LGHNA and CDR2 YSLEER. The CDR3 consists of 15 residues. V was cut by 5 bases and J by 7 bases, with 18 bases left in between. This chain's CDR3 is CASSEGASVWNEQFF. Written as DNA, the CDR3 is TGCGCCAGCAGCGAGGGGGCTAGCGTCTGGAATGAGCAGTTCTTC.

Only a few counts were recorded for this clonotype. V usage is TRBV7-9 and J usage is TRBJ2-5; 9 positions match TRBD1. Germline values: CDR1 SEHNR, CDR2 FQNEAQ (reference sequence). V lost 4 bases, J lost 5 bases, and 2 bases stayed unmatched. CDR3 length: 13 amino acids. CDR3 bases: TGTGCCAGCAGCTGGGACAGGGATGAGACCCAGTACTTC. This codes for CASSWDRDETQYF. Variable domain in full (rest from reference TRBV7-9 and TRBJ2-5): DTGVSQNPRHKITKRGQNVTFRCDPISEHNRLYWYRQTLGQGPEFLTYFQNEAQLEKSRLLSDRFSAERPKGSFSTLEIQRTEQGDSAMYLCASSWDRDETQYFGPGTRLLVL.

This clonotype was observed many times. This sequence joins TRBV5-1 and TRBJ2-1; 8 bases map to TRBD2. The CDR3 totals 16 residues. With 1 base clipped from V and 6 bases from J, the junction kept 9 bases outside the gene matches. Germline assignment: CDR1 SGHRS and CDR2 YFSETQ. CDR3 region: CASSLYRLANTNEQFF. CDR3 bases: TGCGCCAGCAGCTTGTATCGACTAGCGAATACCAATGAGCAGTTCTTC.

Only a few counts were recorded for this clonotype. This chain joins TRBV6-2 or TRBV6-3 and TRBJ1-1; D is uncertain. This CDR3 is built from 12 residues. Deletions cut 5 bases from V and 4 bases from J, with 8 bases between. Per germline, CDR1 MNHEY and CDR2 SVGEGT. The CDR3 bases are TGTGCCAGCAGTGAGGGCGGCACTGAAGCTTTCTTT. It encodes CASSEGGTEAFF.

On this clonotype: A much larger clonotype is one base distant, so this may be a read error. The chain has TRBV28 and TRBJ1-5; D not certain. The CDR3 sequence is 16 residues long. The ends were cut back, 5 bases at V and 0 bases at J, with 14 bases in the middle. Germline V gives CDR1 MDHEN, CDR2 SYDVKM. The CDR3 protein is CASSTSSTDSNQPQHF. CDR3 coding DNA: TGTGCCAGCAGTACATCCTCGACCGATAGCAATCAGCCCCAGCATTTT.

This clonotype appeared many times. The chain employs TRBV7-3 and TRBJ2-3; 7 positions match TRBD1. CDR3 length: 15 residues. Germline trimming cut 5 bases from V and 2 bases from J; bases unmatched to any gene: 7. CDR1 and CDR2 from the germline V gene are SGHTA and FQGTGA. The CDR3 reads CASSPRGQFTDTQYF. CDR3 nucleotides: TGTGCCAGCAGCCCCAGGGGACAGTTCACAGATACGCAGTATTTT.

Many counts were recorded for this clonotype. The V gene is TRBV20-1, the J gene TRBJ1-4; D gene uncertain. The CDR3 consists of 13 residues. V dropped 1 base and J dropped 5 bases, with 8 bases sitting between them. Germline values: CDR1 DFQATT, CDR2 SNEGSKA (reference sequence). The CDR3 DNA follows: TGCAGTGCTAGAGTCACGGGCAATGAAAAACTGTTTTTT. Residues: CSARVTGNEKLFF.

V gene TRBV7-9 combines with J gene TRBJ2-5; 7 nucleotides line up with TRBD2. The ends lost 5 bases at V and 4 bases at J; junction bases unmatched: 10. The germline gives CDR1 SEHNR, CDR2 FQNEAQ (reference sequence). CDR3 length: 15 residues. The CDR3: CASSPTGEGGETQYF. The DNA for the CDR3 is TGTGCCAGCAGCCCCACCGGGGAGGGTGGAGAGACCCAGTACTTC. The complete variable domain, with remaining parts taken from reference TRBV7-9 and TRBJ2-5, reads DTGVSQNPRHKITKRGQNVTFRCDPISEHNRLYWYRQTLGQGPEFLTYFQNEAQLEKSRLLSDRFSAERPKGSFSTLEIQRTEQGDSAMYLCASSPTGEGGETQYFGPGTRLLVL.

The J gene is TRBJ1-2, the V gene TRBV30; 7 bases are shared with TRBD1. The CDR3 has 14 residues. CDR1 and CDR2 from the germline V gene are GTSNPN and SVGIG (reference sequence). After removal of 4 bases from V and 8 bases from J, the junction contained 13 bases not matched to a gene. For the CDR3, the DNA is TGTGCCTGGAATCTGGACCAGTACAGGGGAGGCTACACCTTC. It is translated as CAWNLDQYRGGYTF.

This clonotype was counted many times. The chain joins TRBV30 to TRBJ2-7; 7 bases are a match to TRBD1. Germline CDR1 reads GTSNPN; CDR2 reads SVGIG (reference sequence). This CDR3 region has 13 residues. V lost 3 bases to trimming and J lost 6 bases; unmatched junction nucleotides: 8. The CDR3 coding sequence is TGTGCCTGGAGGACAGGGCGAGAGGTCGAGCAGTACTTC. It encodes CAWRTGREVEQYF. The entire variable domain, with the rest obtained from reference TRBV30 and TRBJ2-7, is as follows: SQTIHQWPATLVQPVGSPLSLECTVEGTSNPNLYWYRQAAGRGLQLLFYSVGIGQISSEVPQNLSASRPQDRQFILSSKKLLLSDSGFYLCAWRTGREVEQYFGPGTRLTVT.

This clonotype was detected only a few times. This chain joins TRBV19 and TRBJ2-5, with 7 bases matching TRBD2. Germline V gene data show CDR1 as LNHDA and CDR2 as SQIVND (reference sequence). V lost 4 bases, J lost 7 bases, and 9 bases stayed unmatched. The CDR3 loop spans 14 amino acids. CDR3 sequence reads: CASSTGTKTRTQYF. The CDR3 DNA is TGTGCCAGTAGTACCGGGACTAAAACCAGGACCCAGTACTTC. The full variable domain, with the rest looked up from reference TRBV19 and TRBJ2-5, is DGGITQSPKYLFRKEGQNVTLSCEQNLNHDAMYWYRQDPGQGLRLIYYSQIVNDFQKGDIAEGYSVSREKKESFPLTVTSAQKNPTAFYLCASSTGTKTRTQYFGPGTRLLVL.

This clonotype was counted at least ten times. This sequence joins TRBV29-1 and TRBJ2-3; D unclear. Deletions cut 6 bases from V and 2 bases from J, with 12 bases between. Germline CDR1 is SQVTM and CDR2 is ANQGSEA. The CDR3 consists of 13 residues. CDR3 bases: TGCAGCGTATCTGGGCGAAACACAGATACGCAGTATTTT. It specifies CSVSGRNTDTQYF.

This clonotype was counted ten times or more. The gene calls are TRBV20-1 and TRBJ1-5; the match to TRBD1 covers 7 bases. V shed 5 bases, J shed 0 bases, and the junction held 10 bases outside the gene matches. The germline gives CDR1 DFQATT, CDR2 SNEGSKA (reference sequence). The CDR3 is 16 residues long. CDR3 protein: CSARRQGGYSNQPQHF. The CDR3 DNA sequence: TGCAGTGCTCGACGGCAGGGGGGATATAGCAATCAGCCCCAGCATTTT.

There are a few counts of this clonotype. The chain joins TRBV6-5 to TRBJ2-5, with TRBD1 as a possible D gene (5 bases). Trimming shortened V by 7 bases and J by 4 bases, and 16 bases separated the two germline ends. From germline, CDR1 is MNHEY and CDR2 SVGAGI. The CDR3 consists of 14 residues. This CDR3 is CASNEPGQRETQYF. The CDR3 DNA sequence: TGTGCCAGCAACGAACCAGGACAACGAGAGACCCAGTACTTC.

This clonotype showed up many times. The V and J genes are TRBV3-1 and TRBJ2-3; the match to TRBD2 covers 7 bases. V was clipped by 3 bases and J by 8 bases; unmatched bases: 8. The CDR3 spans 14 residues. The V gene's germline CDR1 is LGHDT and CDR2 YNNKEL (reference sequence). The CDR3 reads CASSQELGEGTQYF. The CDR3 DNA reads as TGTGCCAGCAGCCAGGAATTGGGGGAGGGTACGCAGTATTTT.

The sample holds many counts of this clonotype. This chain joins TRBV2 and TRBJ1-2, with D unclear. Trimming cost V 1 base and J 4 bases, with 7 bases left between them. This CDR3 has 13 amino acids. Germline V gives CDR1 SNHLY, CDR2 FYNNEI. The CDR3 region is CASSEESAYGYTF. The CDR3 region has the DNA TGTGCCAGCAGTGAAGAAAGTGCCTATGGCTACACCTTC.

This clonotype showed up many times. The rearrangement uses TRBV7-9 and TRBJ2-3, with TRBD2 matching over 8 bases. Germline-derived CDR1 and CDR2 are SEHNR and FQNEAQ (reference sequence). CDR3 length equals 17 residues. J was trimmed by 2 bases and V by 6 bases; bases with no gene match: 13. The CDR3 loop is CASSFLAGYHLTDTQYF. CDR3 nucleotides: TGTGCCAGCAGTTTTTTAGCGGGGTACCACCTCACAGATACGCAGTATTTT.

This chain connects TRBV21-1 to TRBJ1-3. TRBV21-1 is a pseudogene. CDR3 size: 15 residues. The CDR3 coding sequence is TGTGCCAGCAGCGTGCGGGAGGAGGATGGAAACACCATATATTTT. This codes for CASSVREEDGNTIYF.

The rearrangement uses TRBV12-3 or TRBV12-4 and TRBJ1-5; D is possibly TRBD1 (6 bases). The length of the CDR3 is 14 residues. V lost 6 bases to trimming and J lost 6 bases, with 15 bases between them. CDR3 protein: CASSPRGGLQPQHF. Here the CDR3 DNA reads TGTGCCAGCAGCCCTCGAGGGGGGCTTCAGCCCCAGCATTTT.

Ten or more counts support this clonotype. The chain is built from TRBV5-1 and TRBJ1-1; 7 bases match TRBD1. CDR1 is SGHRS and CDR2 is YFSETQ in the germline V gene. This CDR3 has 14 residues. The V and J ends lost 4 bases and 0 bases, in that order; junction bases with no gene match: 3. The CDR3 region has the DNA TGCGCCAGCAGCCGACAGGGACTGAACACTGAAGCTTTCTTT. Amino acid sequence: CASSRQGLNTEAFF.

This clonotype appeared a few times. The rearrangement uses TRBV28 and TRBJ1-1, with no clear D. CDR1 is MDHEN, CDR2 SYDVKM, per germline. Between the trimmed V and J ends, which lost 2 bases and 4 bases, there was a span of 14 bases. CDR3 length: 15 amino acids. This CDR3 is CASSLPMTVGTEAFF. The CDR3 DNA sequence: TGTGCCAGCAGTTTACCTATGACGGTGGGCACTGAAGCTTTCTTT.

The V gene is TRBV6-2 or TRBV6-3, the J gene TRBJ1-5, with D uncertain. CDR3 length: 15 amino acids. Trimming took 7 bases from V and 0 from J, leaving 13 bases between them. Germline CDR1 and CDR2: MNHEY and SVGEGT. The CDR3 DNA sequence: TGTGCCAGCAAATATGAGTCTTATAGCAATCAGCCCCAGCATTTT. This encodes CASKYESYSNQPQHF.

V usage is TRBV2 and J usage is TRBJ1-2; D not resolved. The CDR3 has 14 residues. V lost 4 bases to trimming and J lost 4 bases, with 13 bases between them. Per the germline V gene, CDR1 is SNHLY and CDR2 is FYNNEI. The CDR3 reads CASSARARPYGYTF. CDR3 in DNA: TGTGCCAGCAGTGCAAGGGCCCGACCCTATGGCTACACCTTC. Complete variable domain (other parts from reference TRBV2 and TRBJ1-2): EPEVTQTPSHQVTQMGQEVILRCVPISNHLYFYWYRQILGQKVEFLVSFYNNEISEKSEIFDDQFSVERPDGSNFTLKIRSTKLEDSAMYFCASSARARPYGYTFGSGTRLTVV.

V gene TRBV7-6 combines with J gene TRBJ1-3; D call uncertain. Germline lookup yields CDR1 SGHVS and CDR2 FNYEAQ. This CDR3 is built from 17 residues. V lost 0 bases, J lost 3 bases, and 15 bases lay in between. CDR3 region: CASSLAAGLDLGNTIYF. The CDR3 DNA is TGTGCCAGCAGCTTAGCTGCCGGGCTTGATCTTGGAAACACCATATATTTT.